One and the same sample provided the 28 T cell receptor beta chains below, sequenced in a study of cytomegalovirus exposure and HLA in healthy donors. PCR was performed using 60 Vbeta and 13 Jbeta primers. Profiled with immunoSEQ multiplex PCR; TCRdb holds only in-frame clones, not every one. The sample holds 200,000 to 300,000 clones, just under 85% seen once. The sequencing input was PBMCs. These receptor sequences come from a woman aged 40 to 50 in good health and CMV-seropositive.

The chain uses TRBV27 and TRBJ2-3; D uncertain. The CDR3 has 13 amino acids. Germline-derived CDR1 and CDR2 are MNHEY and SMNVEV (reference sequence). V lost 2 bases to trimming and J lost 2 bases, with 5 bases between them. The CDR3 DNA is TGTGCCAGCAGTTTAACACACACAGATACGCAGTATTTT. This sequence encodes CASSLTHTDTQYF.

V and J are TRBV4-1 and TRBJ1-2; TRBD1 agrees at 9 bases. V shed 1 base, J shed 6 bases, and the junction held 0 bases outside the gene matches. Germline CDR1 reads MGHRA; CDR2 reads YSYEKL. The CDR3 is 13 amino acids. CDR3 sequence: CASSQGTGDGYTF. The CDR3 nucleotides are TGCGCCAGCAGCCAAGGGACAGGGGATGGCTACACCTTC.

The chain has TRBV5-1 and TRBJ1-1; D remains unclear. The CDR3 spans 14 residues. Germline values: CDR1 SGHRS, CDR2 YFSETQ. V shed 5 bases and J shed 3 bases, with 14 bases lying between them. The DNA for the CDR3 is TGCGCCAGCAGACGGGAGGGTGCAGACACTGAAGCTTTCTTT. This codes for CASRREGADTEAFF.

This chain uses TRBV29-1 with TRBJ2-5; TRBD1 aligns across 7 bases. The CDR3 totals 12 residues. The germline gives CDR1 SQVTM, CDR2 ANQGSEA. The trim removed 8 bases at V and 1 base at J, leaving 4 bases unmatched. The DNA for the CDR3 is TGCAGCTCGCGACAGGGCCAAGAGACCCAGTACTTC. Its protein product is CSSRQGQETQYF.

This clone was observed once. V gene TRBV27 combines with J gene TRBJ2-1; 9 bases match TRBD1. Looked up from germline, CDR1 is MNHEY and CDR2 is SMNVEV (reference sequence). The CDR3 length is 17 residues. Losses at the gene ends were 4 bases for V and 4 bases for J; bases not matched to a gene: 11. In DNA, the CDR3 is TGTGCCAGCAGTTACCTCGGACAGGGGAGGTGGTACAATGAGCAGTTCTTC. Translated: CASSYLGQGRWYNEQFF.

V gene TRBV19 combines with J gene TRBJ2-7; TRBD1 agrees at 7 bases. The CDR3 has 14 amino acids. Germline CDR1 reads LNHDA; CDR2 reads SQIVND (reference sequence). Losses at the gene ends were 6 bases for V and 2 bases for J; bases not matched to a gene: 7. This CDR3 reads CASRPTGATYEQYF. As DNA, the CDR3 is TGTGCCAGTAGGCCAACAGGGGCGACCTACGAGCAGTACTTC.

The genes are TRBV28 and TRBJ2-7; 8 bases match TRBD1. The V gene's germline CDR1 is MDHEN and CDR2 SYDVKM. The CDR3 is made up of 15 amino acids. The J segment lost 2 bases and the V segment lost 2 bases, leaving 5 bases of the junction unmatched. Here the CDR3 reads CASSLQTGEAYEQYF. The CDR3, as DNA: TGTGCCAGCAGTTTACAGACAGGGGAAGCCTACGAGCAGTACTTC.

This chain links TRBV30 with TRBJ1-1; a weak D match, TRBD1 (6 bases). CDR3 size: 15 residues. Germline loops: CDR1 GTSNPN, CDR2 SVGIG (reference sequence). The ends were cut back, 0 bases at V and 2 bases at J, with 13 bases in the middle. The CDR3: CAWSVRGMFNTEAFF. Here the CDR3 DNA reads TGTGCCTGGAGTGTCAGGGGAATGTTTAACACTGAAGCTTTCTTT.

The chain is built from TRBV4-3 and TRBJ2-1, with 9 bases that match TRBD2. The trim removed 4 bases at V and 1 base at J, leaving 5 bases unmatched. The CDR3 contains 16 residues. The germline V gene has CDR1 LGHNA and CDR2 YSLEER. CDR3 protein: CASSRYSGSSYNEQFF. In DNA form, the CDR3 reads TGCGCCAGCAGCCGATATAGCGGGAGTTCCTACAATGAGCAGTTCTTC.

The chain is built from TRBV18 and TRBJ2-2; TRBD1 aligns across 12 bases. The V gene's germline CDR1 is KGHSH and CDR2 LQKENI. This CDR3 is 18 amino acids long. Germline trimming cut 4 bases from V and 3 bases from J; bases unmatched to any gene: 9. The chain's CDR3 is CASSLSGTGGADTGELFF. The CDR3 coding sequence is TGTGCCAGCTCACTCTCCGGGACAGGGGGCGCGGACACCGGGGAGCTGTTTTTT.

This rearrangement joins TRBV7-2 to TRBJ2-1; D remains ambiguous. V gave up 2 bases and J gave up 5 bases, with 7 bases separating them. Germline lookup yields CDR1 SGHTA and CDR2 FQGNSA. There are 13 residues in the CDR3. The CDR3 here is CASSLMSNNEQFF. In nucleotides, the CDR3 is TGTGCCAGCAGCTTAATGAGCAACAATGAGCAGTTCTTC.

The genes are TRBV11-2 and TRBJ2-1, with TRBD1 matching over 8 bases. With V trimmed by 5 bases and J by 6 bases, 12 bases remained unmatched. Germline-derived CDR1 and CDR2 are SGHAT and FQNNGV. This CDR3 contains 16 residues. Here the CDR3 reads CASSRGLVDRGNEQFF. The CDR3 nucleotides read TGTGCCAGCAGCCGAGGCTTGGTAGACAGGGGCAATGAGCAGTTCTTC.

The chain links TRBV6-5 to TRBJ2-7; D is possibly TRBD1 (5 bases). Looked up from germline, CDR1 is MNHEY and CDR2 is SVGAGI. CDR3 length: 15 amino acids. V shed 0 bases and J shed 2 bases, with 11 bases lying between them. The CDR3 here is CASSYSRQGPYEQYF. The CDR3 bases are TGTGCCAGCAGTTACTCCCGGCAGGGTCCCTACGAGCAGTACTTC.

The CDR3 nucleotides read TGTGCCAGCAGCTTATTCGGGGGTGAAAAACTGTTTTTT. Encoded protein: CASSLFGGEKLFF. This chain links TRBV7-9 with TRBJ1-4, with D tentatively TRBD1 (5 bases). Germline V lookup: CDR1 SEHNR, CDR2 FQNEAQ (reference sequence). The CDR3 loop spans 13 amino acids. V lost 2 bases, J lost 7 bases, and 8 bases lay in between.

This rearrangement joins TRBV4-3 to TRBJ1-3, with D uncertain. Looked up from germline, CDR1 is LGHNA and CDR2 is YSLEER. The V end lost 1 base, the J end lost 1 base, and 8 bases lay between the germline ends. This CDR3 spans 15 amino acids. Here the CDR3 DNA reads TGCGCCAGCAGCCAAGCCCAGGTTTCTGGAAACACCATATATTTT. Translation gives CASSQAQVSGNTIYF.

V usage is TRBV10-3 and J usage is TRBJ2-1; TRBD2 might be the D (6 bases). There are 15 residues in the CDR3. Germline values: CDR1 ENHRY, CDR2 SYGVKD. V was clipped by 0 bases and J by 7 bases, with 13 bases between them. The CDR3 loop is CAISESGGRANEQFF. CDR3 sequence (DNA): TGTGCCATCAGTGAGTCCGGAGGGCGGGCGAATGAGCAGTTCTTC.

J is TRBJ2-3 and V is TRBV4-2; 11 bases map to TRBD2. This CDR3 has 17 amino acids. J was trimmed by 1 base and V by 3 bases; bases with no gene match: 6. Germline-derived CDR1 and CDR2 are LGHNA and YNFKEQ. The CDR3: CASSQAPLAGGTDTQYF. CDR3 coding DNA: TGTGCCAGCAGCCAGGCCCCACTAGCGGGAGGCACAGATACGCAGTATTTT.

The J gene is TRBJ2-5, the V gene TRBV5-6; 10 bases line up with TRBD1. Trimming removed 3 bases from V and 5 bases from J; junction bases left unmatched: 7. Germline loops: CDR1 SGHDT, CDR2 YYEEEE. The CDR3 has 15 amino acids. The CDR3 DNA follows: TGTGCCAGCAGCTCGACAGGGGGCTTGGTTGAGACCCAGTACTTC. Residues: CASSSTGGLVETQYF. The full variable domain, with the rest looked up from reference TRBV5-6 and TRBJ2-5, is DAGVTQSPTHLIKTRGQQVTLRCSPKSGHDTVSWYQQALGQGPQFIFQYYEEEERQRGNFPDRFSGHQFPNYSSELNVNALLLGDSALYLCASSSTGGLVETQYFGPGTRLLVL.

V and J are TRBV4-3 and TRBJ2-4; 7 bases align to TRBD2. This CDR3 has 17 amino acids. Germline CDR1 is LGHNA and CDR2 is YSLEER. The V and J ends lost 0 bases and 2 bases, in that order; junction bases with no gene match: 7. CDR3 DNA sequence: TGCGCCAGCAGCCAAGATGGAGCGGGATCGACCAAAAACATTCAGTACTTC. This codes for CASSQDGAGSTKNIQYF.

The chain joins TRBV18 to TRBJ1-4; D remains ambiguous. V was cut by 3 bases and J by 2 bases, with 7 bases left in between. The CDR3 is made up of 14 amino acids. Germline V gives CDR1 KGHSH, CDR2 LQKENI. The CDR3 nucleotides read TGTGCCAGCTCACCCCCCGGGACTAATGAAAAACTGTTTTTT. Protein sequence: CASSPPGTNEKLFF.

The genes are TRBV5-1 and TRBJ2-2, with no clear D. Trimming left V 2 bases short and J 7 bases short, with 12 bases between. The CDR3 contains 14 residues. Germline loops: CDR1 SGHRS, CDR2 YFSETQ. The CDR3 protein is CASSFYPISGELFF. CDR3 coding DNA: TGCGCCAGCAGCTTCTACCCTATTAGCGGGGAGCTGTTTTTT. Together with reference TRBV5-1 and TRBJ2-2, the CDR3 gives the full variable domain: KAGVTQTPRYLIKTRGQQVTLSCSPISGHRSVSWYQQTPGQGLQFLFEYFSETQRNKGNFPGRFSGRQFSNSRSEMNVSTLELGDSALYLCASSFYPISGELFFGEGSRLTVL.

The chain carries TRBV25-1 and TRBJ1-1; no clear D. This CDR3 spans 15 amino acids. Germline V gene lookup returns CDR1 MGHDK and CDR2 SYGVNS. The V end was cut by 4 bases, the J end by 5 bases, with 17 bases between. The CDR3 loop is CASSAFTSLTTEAFF. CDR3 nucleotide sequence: TGTGCCAGCAGTGCTTTTACCTCATTGACAACTGAAGCTTTCTTT.

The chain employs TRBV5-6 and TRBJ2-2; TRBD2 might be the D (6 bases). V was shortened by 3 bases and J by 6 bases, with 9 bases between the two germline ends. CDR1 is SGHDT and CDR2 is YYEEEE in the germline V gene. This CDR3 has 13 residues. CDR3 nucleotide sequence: TGTGCCAGCAGCTCGGGAGCGGCCGGGGAGCTGTTTTTT. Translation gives CASSSGAAGELFF.

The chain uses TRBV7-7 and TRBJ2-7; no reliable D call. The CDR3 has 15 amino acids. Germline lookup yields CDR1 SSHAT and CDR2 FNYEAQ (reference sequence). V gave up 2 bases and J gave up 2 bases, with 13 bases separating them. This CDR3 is CASSLRVGPPYEQYF. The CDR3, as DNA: TGTGCCAGCAGCTTACGGGTCGGCCCTCCCTACGAGCAGTACTTC.

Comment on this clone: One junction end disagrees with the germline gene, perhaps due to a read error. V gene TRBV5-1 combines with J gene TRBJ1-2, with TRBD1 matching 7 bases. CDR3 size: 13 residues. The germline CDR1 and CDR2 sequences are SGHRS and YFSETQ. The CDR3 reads CAGSPTGWNGYTF. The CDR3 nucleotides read TGCGCCGGCAGCCCGACAGGGTGGAATGGCTACACCTTC.

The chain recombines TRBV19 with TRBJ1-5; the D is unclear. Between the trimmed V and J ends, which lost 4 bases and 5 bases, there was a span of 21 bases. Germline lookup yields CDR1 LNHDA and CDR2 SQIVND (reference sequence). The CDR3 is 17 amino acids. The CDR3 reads CASSKRVLMLGDQPQHF. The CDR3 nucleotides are TGTGCCAGTAGTAAGAGGGTGTTGATGCTAGGTGATCAGCCCCAGCATTTT. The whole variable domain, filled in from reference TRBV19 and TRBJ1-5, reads DGGITQSPKYLFRKEGQNVTLSCEQNLNHDAMYWYRQDPGQGLRLIYYSQIVNDFQKGDIAEGYSVSREKKESFPLTVTSAQKNPTAFYLCASSKRVLMLGDQPQHFGDGTRLSIL.

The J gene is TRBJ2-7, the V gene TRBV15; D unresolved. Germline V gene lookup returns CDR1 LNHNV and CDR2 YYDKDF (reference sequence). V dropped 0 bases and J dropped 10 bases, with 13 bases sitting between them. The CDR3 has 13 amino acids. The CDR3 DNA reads TGTGCCACCAGCAGAGATCCCGGTGAGAATCAGTACTTC. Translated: CATSRDPGENQYF.

Here the CDR3 DNA reads TGCAGCGTTGAGGGGGTCAGGGGGCTCCCCGGCTACGAGCAGTACTTC. As protein: CSVEGVRGLPGYEQYF. This chain links TRBV29-1 with TRBJ2-7; 8 positions agree with TRBD1. Germline V gene lookup returns CDR1 SQVTM and CDR2 ANQGSEA. J lost 3 bases, V lost 3 bases, and 13 bases had no gene match. The CDR3 loop spans 16 amino acids.